This T cell receptor beta chain was documented in a study of blood T cell repertoires in COVID-19. Study-wide context: The origin of the acute and convalescent COVID-19 samples was the United States, Italy and Spain. T cells, B-cell-depleted T cells, or PBMCs supplied cDNA or gDNA.

Clones were read by immunoSEQ multiplex PCR, and TCRdb kept only the in-frame ones, dropping some. The data hold 65,000 to 90,000 clones, with 88% observed a single time. Germline values: CDR1 LNHDA, CDR2 SQIVND (reference sequence). The CDR3 loop spans 15 amino acids. V lost 5 bases, J lost 4 bases, and 4 bases stayed unmatched. The TCR originated in a human donor in a cohort sampled during active COVID-19. The source material was peripheral blood. The rearrangement joins TRBV19 to TRBJ2-2; 10 bases are a match to TRBD1. This chain's CDR3 is CASSPRTGGTGELFF. The CDR3 DNA reads as TGTGCCAGTAGTCCCAGGACAGGGGGCACCGGGGAGCTGTTTTTT.